Below are 30 T cell receptor beta chains sequenced from a single sample in a study of blood T cell repertoires in COVID-19. Clones were sequenced by immunoSEQ multiplex PCR, and TCRdb holds only the in-frame ones, with some missing. This sample has 300,000 to 400,000 clones, with around nine tenths found just once. Sequenced material: peripheral blood. All receptors come from a woman under 30 who had recovered from COVID-19.

The gene calls are TRBV12-3 or TRBV12-4 and TRBJ1-2; 7 positions match TRBD1. Germline trimming cut 4 bases from V and 5 bases from J; bases unmatched to any gene: 4. This CDR3 contains 13 residues. The CDR3 bases are TGTGCCAGCAGTTCCAGGGGGAATTATGGCTACACCTTC. Protein sequence: CASSSRGNYGYTF.

This chain links TRBV28 with TRBJ1-1, with a tentative D call TRBD1 (6 bases). CDR3 size: 14 residues. Per germline, CDR1 MDHEN and CDR2 SYDVKM. V was cut by 3 bases and J by 5 bases, with 13 bases left in between. The CDR3 DNA sequence: TGTGCCAGCAGTTTCGGCCAGGGGTGGACTGAAGCTTTCTTT. The encoded protein is CASSFGQGWTEAFF.

This clone is a singleton in its sample. V is TRBV5-4 and J is TRBJ2-2, with TRBD2 matching over 9 bases. This CDR3 region has 16 residues. The V segment lost 1 base and the J segment 7 bases; nucleotides outside the gene matches: 8. Germline V CDR1 and CDR2: SGHNT, YYREEE (reference sequence). The CDR3 nucleotides are TGTGCCAGCAGCTTGAGGCGGGAGGGCTCTGGCGGGGAGCTGTTTTTT. It is translated as CASSLRREGSGGELFF. Variable domain in full (rest from reference TRBV5-4 and TRBJ2-2): ETGVTQSPTHLIKTRGQQVTLRCSSQSGHNTVSWYQQALGQGPQFIFQYYREEENGRGNFPPRFSGLQFPNYSSELNVNALELDDSALYLCASSLRREGSGGELFFGEGSRLTVL.

This chain links TRBV6-6 with TRBJ2-7, with 7 bases aligning to TRBD2. Germline-derived CDR1 and CDR2 are MNHNY and SVGAGI (reference sequence). Trimming cost V 6 bases and J 7 bases; bases outside gene matches: 12. The CDR3 covers 14 residues. The CDR3 DNA follows: TGTGCCAGCAGGAGGACTAGGCAGACCGGGGAGCAGTACGTC. Translated, it gives CASRRTRQTGEQYV.

The V gene is TRBV9, the J gene TRBJ2-3; a weak D match, TRBD2 (7 bases). Trimming removed 4 bases from V and 0 bases from J, with 12 bases in between. CDR1 and CDR2 (germline): SGDLS, YYNGEE. The length of the CDR3 is 15 residues. CDR3 region: CASSHGGPSTDTQYF. The CDR3 nucleotides read TGTGCCAGCAGCCACGGGGGGCCTAGCACAGATACGCAGTATTTT.

The chain joins TRBV19 to TRBJ2-1, with D tentatively TRBD2 (6 bases). Trimming cost V 9 bases and J 8 bases, with 17 bases left between them. Germline assignment: CDR1 LNHDA and CDR2 SQIVND (reference sequence). This CDR3 has 13 residues. The CDR3 protein is CASTAAGPDEQFF. The CDR3 DNA reads as TGTGCCAGCACAGCGGCGGGACCGGATGAGCAGTTCTTC.

The V call is TRBV3-1 (or the pseudogene TRBV3-2), the J call TRBJ2-3; 7 bases agree with TRBD2. CDR3 length: 16 amino acids. Trimming took 1 base from V and 1 from J; bases not matched to a gene: 5. Germline V lookup: CDR1 LGHDT, CDR2 YNNKEL (reference sequence). This chain's CDR3 is CASSQGPGGGTDTQYF. CDR3 in DNA: TGTGCCAGCAGCCAAGGACCGGGAGGAGGCACAGATACGCAGTATTTT.

This rearrangement joins TRBV7-2 to TRBJ2-3; 7 bases map to TRBD2. The CDR3 runs 13 residues. The V gene end was trimmed by 2 bases and the J gene end by 8 bases; junction bases not matched to a gene: 4. Germline lookup yields CDR1 SGHTA and CDR2 FQGNSA. The CDR3 sequence: CASSLLTGGTQYF. The CDR3 DNA follows: TGTGCCAGCAGCTTATTGACGGGAGGTACGCAGTATTTT.

The chain is built from TRBV18 and TRBJ2-7; 9 nucleotides match TRBD2. Germline V gene sequence: CDR1 KGHSH, CDR2 LQKENI. The CDR3 covers 16 residues. V trimming: 4 bases; J trimming: 2 bases; junction bases outside the gene matches: 9. The CDR3 coding sequence is TGTGCCAGCTCACTGGGACTAGCCTACAACGCCTACGAGCAGTACGTC. Translated: CASSLGLAYNAYEQYV.

DNA for the CDR3: TGTGCCAGCAGCTACATACCTGTGCCAGGGGGCTATGGCTACACCTTC. It yields the protein CASSYIPVPGGYGYTF. The V call is TRBV7-9, the J call TRBJ1-2; 7 bases match TRBD1. The CDR3 has 16 residues. Trimming at V came to 4 bases and at J to 4 bases, leaving 12 bases not matched to a gene. From germline, CDR1 is SEHNR and CDR2 FQNEAQ (reference sequence).

In this sample, this clone turned up once. The V call is TRBV30, the J call TRBJ1-5, with 7 bases matching TRBD1. Germline CDR1 reads GTSNPN; CDR2 reads SVGIG (reference sequence). The V and J ends lost 2 bases and 0 bases, in that order; junction bases with no gene match: 10. The CDR3 is 17 residues long. CDR3 bases: TGTGCCTGGAGTCCAAGCCGGGACAGCATTAGCAATCAGCCCCAGCATTTT. Amino acid sequence: CAWSPSRDSISNQPQHF.

V is TRBV3-1 (or the pseudogene TRBV3-2) and J is TRBJ1-3; D remains ambiguous. The V end was cut by 4 bases, the J end by 4 bases, with 14 bases between. Germline V gene sequence: CDR1 LGHDT, CDR2 YNNKEL (reference sequence). The CDR3 spans 15 residues. The CDR3 is CASSLFAGSGNTIYF. CDR3 DNA sequence: TGTGCCAGCAGCCTATTCGCGGGTTCCGGAAACACCATATATTTT.

V and J are TRBV21-1 and TRBJ2-7; no DNA check was done on the table's D call, TRBD1. TRBV21-1 is designated a pseudogene. This CDR3 has 17 residues. CDR3 DNA: TGTGCCAGCAGTAAGGATACCGGGACAGGGTTTACCTACGAGCAGTACGTC. It is translated as CASSKDTGTGFTYEQYV.

The chain has TRBV5-1 and TRBJ1-6; tentative D call: TRBD1 (6 bases). With 4 bases removed from V and 0 bases from J, the gap between germline ends came to 17 bases. Germline V gene lookup returns CDR1 SGHRS and CDR2 YFSETQ. The CDR3 consists of 18 residues. The DNA of the CDR3 is TGCGCCAGCAGCCGTGGGACATCATCGAGCTCCTATAATTCACCCCTCCACTTT. Translating it yields CASSRGTSSSSYNSPLHF.

This clone was seen a single time. The rearrangement joins TRBV4-3 to TRBJ1-2; a weak D match, TRBD1 (6 bases). This CDR3 is 14 amino acids long. Trimming took 5 bases from V and 7 from J, leaving 17 bases between them. CDR1 is LGHNA, CDR2 YSLEER, per germline. CDR3 in DNA: TGCGCCAGCAGCGATGACAGCCGAGGGGGTGGCTACACCTTC. Translated, it gives CASSDDSRGGGYTF.

The chain recombines TRBV28 with TRBJ1-5, with D possibly matching TRBD1 (5 bases). Germline lookup yields CDR1 MDHEN and CDR2 SYDVKM. The CDR3 is 17 amino acids. V shed 1 base and J shed 4 bases, with 17 bases lying between them. CDR3 nucleotide sequence: TGTGCCAGCAGTTTATCGGGGGTCTTGAGGGAGAATCAGCCCCAGCATTTT. Translating gives CASSLSGVLRENQPQHF.

The chain combines TRBV7-9 with TRBJ2-1, with 8 bases that match TRBD2. Germline V lookup: CDR1 SEHNR, CDR2 FQNEAQ (reference sequence). Losses at the gene ends were 7 bases for V and 4 bases for J; bases not matched to a gene: 6. CDR3 length equals 14 residues. CDR3 in amino acids: CASTPTSAYNEQFF. The CDR3 DNA reads TGTGCCAGCACTCCGACTAGCGCTTACAATGAGCAGTTCTTC.

The rearrangement links TRBV9 to TRBJ1-3, with 9 nucleotides matching TRBD1. CDR3 length: 13 amino acids. Trimming at V came to 4 bases and at J to 9 bases, leaving 5 bases not matched to a gene. Germline CDR1 SGDLS, CDR2 YYNGEE. CDR3 sequence reads: CASSRDRVATIYF. For the CDR3, the DNA is TGTGCCAGCAGCAGGGACAGGGTTGCCACCATATATTTT.

The V call is TRBV5-1, the J call TRBJ2-2; the match to TRBD1 covers 8 bases. V lost 5 bases, J lost 7 bases, and 7 bases stayed unmatched. There are 14 residues in the CDR3. CDR1 and CDR2 (germline): SGHRS, YFSETQ. CDR3 residues: CASSVTGVVGELFF. The CDR3, as DNA: TGCGCCAGCAGTGTGACAGGGGTGGTCGGGGAGCTGTTTTTT.

Comments on this clone: Other DNA sequences in the sample encode the same CDR3. This chain joins TRBV19 and TRBJ1-5; TRBD1 matches at 8 bases. The length of the CDR3 is 15 residues. The trim removed 3 bases at V and 4 bases at J, leaving 5 bases unmatched. Germline V gene data show CDR1 as LNHDA and CDR2 as SQIVND (reference sequence). For the CDR3, the DNA is TGTGCCAGTAGTATTACAGGGGGAGGGAATCAGCCCCAGCATTTT. It encodes CASSITGGGNQPQHF.

The J gene is TRBJ1-2, the V gene TRBV7-9; D may be TRBD1 (6 bases). The CDR3 has 14 amino acids. The ends were cut back, 1 base at V and 4 bases at J, with 10 bases in the middle. From germline, CDR1 is SEHNR and CDR2 FQNEAQ (reference sequence). CDR3 loop: CASSLDRTVYGYTF. The CDR3 coding sequence is TGTGCCAGCAGCTTAGATCGGACAGTCTATGGCTACACCTTC.

This clone has just a few counts. The V call is TRBV18, the J call TRBJ1-5; possible D gene TRBD1, 5 bases. The CDR3 covers 13 residues. Germline V gene lookup returns CDR1 KGHSH and CDR2 LQKENI. V lost 4 bases to trimming and J lost 8 bases, with 12 bases between them. The CDR3 sequence is CASSLNWGEPQHF. CDR3 DNA: TGTGCCAGCTCACTGAACTGGGGCGAGCCCCAGCATTTT. The whole variable domain, filled in from reference TRBV18 and TRBJ1-5, reads NAGVMQNPRHLVRRRGQEARLRCSPMKGHSHVYWYRQLPEEGLKFMVYLQKENIIDESGMPKERFSAEFPKEGPSILRIQQVVRGDSAAYFCASSLNWGEPQHFGDGTRLSIL.

V usage is TRBV19 and J usage is TRBJ1-2; a weak D match, TRBD1 (5 bases). CDR3 size: 17 residues. Trimming shortened V by 10 bases and J by 3 bases, and 27 bases separated the two germline ends. CDR1 LNHDA and CDR2 SQIVND come from the germline V gene (reference sequence). The CDR3 loop is CATRPISGTGTYYGYTF. CDR3 nucleotides: TGTGCCACTCGACCGATTTCCGGGACCGGGACTTACTATGGCTACACCTTC.

The J gene is TRBJ1-1, the V gene TRBV6-5; D perhaps matches TRBD1 (6 bases). The germline V gene has CDR1 MNHEY and CDR2 SVGAGI. V was pared by 6 bases and J by 8 bases, with 16 bases between. The CDR3 covers 13 residues. CDR3 sequence: CASRGGGVEEAFF. The CDR3 DNA sequence: TGTGCCAGCAGGGGAGGGGGGGTAGAGGAAGCTTTCTTT.

The chain combines TRBV19 with TRBJ2-2; 8 nucleotides agree with TRBD1. Germline CDR1 is LNHDA and CDR2 is SQIVND (reference sequence). The CDR3 sequence is 13 residues long. V lost 5 bases to trimming and J lost 8 bases; unmatched junction nucleotides: 4. The DNA for the CDR3 is TGTGCCAGTAGTGTACAGGGGGTAGGGGAGCTGTTTTTT. It codes for CASSVQGVGELFF. The full variable domain, completed using reference TRBV19 and TRBJ2-2, is DGGITQSPKYLFRKEGQNVTLSCEQNLNHDAMYWYRQDPGQGLRLIYYSQIVNDFQKGDIAEGYSVSREKKESFPLTVTSAQKNPTAFYLCASSVQGVGELFFGEGSRLTVL.

This clone showed up just a few times. The chain is built from TRBV7-2 and TRBJ2-2, with 7 bases aligning to TRBD2. CDR1 SGHTA and CDR2 FQGNSA come from the germline V gene. The CDR3 length is 16 residues. J gave up 7 bases and V 0 bases, and 8 bases lay outside the gene matches. CDR3 sequence: CASSLAPGGTVGELFF. CDR3 DNA sequence: TGTGCCAGCAGCTTAGCGCCGGGAGGAACAGTCGGGGAGCTGTTTTTT.

The rearrangement joins TRBV2 to TRBJ1-5; D is unresolved. From germline, CDR1 is SNHLY and CDR2 FYNNEI. The V gene lost 0 bases and the J gene lost 6 bases, with 12 bases spanning the gap. The CDR3 is made up of 15 amino acids. The CDR3 loop is CASSEAAASSQPQHF. CDR3 in DNA: TGTGCCAGCAGTGAAGCAGCGGCCTCCAGTCAGCCCCAGCATTTT.

The chain uses TRBV5-4 and TRBJ2-3, with 10 bases that match TRBD1. The CDR3 runs to 15 residues. CDR1 SGHNT and CDR2 YYREEE come from the germline V gene (reference sequence). J lost 4 bases, V lost 3 bases, and 5 bases had no gene match. The CDR3 nucleotides are TGTGCCAGCAGCTCAAGAGACAGGGGGCCAGATACGCAGTATTTT. Translation: CASSSRDRGPDTQYF. The full variable domain, its missing parts supplied by reference TRBV5-4 and TRBJ2-3, is ETGVTQSPTHLIKTRGQQVTLRCSSQSGHNTVSWYQQALGQGPQFIFQYYREEENGRGNFPPRFSGLQFPNYSSELNVNALELDDSALYLCASSSRDRGPDTQYFGPGTRLTVL.

The chain has TRBV5-1 and TRBJ1-1; D is perhaps TRBD1 (5 bases). V lost 6 bases to trimming and J lost 6 bases, with 15 bases between them. The germline V gene encodes CDR1 SGHRS and CDR2 YFSETQ. The length of the CDR3 is 13 residues. The CDR3 nucleotides are TGCGCCAGCATCCCTACGTCGGGGGCTGAAGCTTTCTTT. This codes for CASIPTSGAEAFF.

In this sample, this clone turned up once. CDR3 DNA sequence: TGTGCCAGCAGCGTGAGCGGGGGAAGGTATATTGAGCAGTTCTTC. As protein: CASSVSGGRYIEQFF. The chain carries TRBV9 and TRBJ2-1, with TRBD2 matching 8 bases. The trim removed 2 bases at V and 9 bases at J, leaving 10 bases unmatched. The CDR3 is 15 amino acids. CDR1 is SGDLS, CDR2 YYNGEE, per germline. Full variable domain (missing parts from reference TRBV9 and TRBJ2-1): DSGVTQTPKHLITATGQRVTLRCSPRSGDLSVYWYQQSLDQGLQFLIQYYNGEERAKGNILERFSAQQFPDLHSELNLSSLELGDSALYFCASSVSGGRYIEQFFGPGTRLTVL.